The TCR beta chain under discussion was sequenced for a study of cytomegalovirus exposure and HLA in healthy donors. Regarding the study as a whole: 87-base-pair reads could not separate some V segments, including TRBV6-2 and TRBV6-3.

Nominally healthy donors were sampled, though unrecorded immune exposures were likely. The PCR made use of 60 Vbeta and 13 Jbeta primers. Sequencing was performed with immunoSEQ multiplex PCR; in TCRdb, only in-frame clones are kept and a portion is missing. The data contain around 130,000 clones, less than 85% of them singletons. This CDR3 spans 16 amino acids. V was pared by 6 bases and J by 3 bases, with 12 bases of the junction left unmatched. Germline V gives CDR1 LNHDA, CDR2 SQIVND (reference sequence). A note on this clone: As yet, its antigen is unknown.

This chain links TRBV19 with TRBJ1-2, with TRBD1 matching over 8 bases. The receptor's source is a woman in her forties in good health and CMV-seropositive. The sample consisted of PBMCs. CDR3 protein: CASRRTGPRRDYGYTF. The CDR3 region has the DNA TGTGCCAGTAGGCGGACAGGGCCGAGGAGGGACTATGGCTACACCTTC.